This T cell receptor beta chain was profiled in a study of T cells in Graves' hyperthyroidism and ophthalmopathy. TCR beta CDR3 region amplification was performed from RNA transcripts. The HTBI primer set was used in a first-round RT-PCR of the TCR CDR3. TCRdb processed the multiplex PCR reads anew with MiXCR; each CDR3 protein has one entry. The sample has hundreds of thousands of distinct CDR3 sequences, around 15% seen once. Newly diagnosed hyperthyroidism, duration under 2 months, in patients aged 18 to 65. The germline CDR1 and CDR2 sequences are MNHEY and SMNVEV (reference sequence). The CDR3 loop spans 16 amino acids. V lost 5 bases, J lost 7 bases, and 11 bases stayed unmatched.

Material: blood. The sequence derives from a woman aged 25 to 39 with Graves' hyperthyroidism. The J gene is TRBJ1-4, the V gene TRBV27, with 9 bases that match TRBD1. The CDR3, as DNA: TGTGCCAGCAGTCGAATCGGGGGGACAGGGACTGAAAAACTGTTTTTT. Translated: CASSRIGGTGTEKLFF. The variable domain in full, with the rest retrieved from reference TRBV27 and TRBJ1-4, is EAQVTQNPRYLITVTGKKLTVTCSQNMNHEYMSWYRQDPGLGLRQIYYSMNVEVTDKGDVPEGYKVSRKEKRNFPLILESPSPNQTSLYFCASSRIGGTGTEKLFFGSGTQLSVL.